The clone carrying this T cell receptor beta chain was detected ten times or more. What it binds is not known. Germline-derived CDR1 and CDR2 are DFQATT and SNEGSKA (reference sequence). The CDR3 loop spans 13 amino acids. With 3 bases removed from V and 0 bases from J, the gap between germline ends came to 7 bases. Profiling of TCR beta VDJ combinations and CDR3 sequences used genomic DNA as template. TCRdb used MiXCR to reprocess the reads, holding one entry per CDR3 protein. Of approximately 380,000 distinct CDR3 sequences in the sample, 65% to 80% were seen once. The entry originates in a study of CD8+CD57+ T cells in acquired aplastic anemia. Study-wide background: When averaged, DNA from sorted CD4+ and CD8+ cells came to around 3.1 ug. For CD4+ cells, healthy donors had an average of approximately 9.8 million reads.

Study-wide findings and caveats: The same twenty-nine CD8+ CDR3 sequences occurred in patients and in controls. Patients and controls had CD8+ Simpson's diversity values that were not significantly distinct.

The rearrangement links TRBV20-1 to TRBJ2-3; maybe TRBD1 (5 bases). Sequences were obtained from sorted CD4+, CD8+, or CD8+CD57+ T cells (not recorded which) from PBMCs. The sequence was obtained from a human donor in good health, serving as a control. The CDR3 protein is CSASRGSTDTQYF. CDR3 bases: TGCAGTGCTAGTAGGGGTAGCACAGATACGCAGTATTTT.